Listed below are T cell receptor beta chains from one sample, sequenced in a study of blood T cell repertoires in COVID-19. Produced via immunoSEQ multiplex PCR; TCRdb's table is partial and in-frame only. This sample has fewer than 200,000 clones, with around 80% found just once. The sequenced sample consisted of peripheral blood. Receptor source: a woman over 75 with acute or convalescent COVID-19. The CDR3 runs from the conserved cysteine through the conserved F or W. The order of the fields is D gene, CDR3 length, J gene, clone size, V gene, CDR3 DNA, CDR3 protein. D genes are given only for firm matches. Rows give clone size only sometimes, using once, few, many, or a class for an expanded clone.

d_gene: TRBD1; len: 14; j_gene: TRBJ2-2; abundance: -; v_gene: TRBV5-4; CDR3nt: TGTGCCAGCAGCTGGGACAGGGGCACCGGGGAGCTGTTTTTT; CDR3aa: CASSWDRGTGELFF
d_gene: -; len: 16; j_gene: TRBJ1-5; abundance: once; v_gene: TRBV6-6; CDR3nt: TGTGCCAGCACCTTACTGGGAGGGACGAGCAATCAGCCCCAGCATTTT; CDR3aa: CASTLLGGTSNQPQHF
d_gene: -; len: 13; j_gene: TRBJ1-3; abundance: -; v_gene: TRBV7-2; CDR3nt: TGTGCCAGCACCCCGACTCCTGGAAACACCATATATTTT; CDR3aa: CASTPTPGNTIYF
d_gene: -; len: 13; j_gene: TRBJ2-7; abundance: few; v_gene: TRBV2; CDR3nt: TGTGCCAGCAGTCTGTGGGGGCGGGACGAGCAGTACTTC; CDR3aa: CASSLWGRDEQYF
d_gene: TRBD1; len: 14; j_gene: TRBJ1-5; abundance: -; v_gene: TRBV7-9; CDR3nt: TGTGCCAGCAGCGCCGACAGGGAGGATCAGCCCCAGCATTTT; CDR3aa: CASSADREDQPQHF
d_gene: -; len: 13; j_gene: TRBJ1-1; abundance: -; v_gene: TRBV12-3/TRBV12-4; CDR3nt: TGTGCCAGCAGCACAGTGGAGAACACTGAAGCTTTCTTT; CDR3aa: CASSTVENTEAFF
d_gene: TRBD2; len: 12; j_gene: TRBJ2-5; abundance: -; v_gene: TRBV10-3; CDR3nt: TGTGCCACTCTAGCGGGAGGGGGGACCCAGTACTTC; CDR3aa: CATLAGGGTQYF
d_gene: -; len: 13; j_gene: TRBJ1-1; abundance: -; v_gene: TRBV3-1/TRBV3-2; CDR3nt: TGTGCCAGCAGCCAGAACATAAACACTGAAGCTTTCTTT; CDR3aa: CASSQNINTEAFF
d_gene: -; len: 15; j_gene: TRBJ1-5; abundance: -; v_gene: TRBV10-3; CDR3nt: TGTGCCATCAGTGAGAGTAAGGGGATGGATCAGCCCCAGCATTTT; CDR3aa: CAISESKGMDQPQHF
d_gene: -; len: 17; j_gene: TRBJ2-2; abundance: -; v_gene: TRBV30; CDR3nt: TGTGCCTGGAGCCCACGGTTGGGTCGGGTGAACACCGGGGAGCTGTTTTTT; CDR3aa: CAWSPRLGRVNTGELFF